A single sample gave rise to the 5 T cell receptor beta chains below, sequenced in a study of PD-1 blockade in classical Hodgkin lymphoma. The repertoire was sequenced with immunoSEQ multiplex PCR; TCRdb's copy has only in-frame clones and lacks some. The table shows some 46,000 clones, with less than 85% occurring only once. Every one of the patients relapsed after autologous stem cell transplantation (brentuximab vedotin exposure was variable). The starting material was peripheral blood mononuclear cells (PBMCs), obtained before the second cycle of nivolumab. These receptors were taken from a human donor with classical Hodgkin lymphoma.

The chain carries TRBV27 and TRBJ1-4; 7 bases are shared with TRBD1. Germline V gives CDR1 MNHEY, CDR2 SMNVEV (reference sequence). This CDR3 region has 15 residues. The J segment lost 8 bases and the V segment lost 6 bases, leaving 12 bases of the junction unmatched. CDR3 DNA: TGTGCCAGCAGCCTCGACAGGGCCACGGCGGAAAAACTGTTTTTT. Its protein is CASSLDRATAEKLFF.

This chain joins TRBV28 and TRBJ1-6; D possibly corresponds to TRBD1 (6 bases). V lost 4 bases and J 3 bases, leaving 10 bases between the germline ends. Per the germline V gene, CDR1 is MDHEN and CDR2 is SYDVKM. The CDR3 covers 15 residues. The CDR3 nucleotides are TGTGCCAGCAGTTCGACAGGCGTCTATAATTCACCCCTCCACTTT. Translated, it gives CASSSTGVYNSPLHF. The whole variable domain, remainder taken from reference TRBV28 and TRBJ1-6, is DVKVTQSSRYLVKRTGEKVFLECVQDMDHENMFWYRQDPGLGLRLIYFSYDVKMKEKGDIPEGYSVSREKKERFSLILESASTNQTSMYLCASSSTGVYNSPLHFGNGTRLTVT.

V gene TRBV7-3 combines with J gene TRBJ1-1; D is ambiguous. The CDR3 length is 14 residues. V gave up 5 bases and J gave up 0 bases, with 10 bases separating them. Germline CDR1 is SGHTA and CDR2 is FQGTGA. The CDR3 DNA sequence: TGTGCCAGCAGCCCCTCCGTGCTGAACACTGAAGCTTTCTTT. As protein: CASSPSVLNTEAFF.

V is TRBV19 and J is TRBJ2-1; D perhaps matches TRBD2 (6 bases). V was shortened by 5 bases and J by 13 bases, with 12 bases between the two germline ends. The CDR3 runs to 11 residues. Germline V lookup: CDR1 LNHDA, CDR2 SQIVND (reference sequence). In DNA, the CDR3 is TGTGCCAGTAGTGCTAGCGTTTACCAGTTCTTC. As protein: CASSASVYQFF.

This chain links TRBV29-1 with TRBJ2-7; D unresolved. Germline V gene data show CDR1 as SQVTM and CDR2 as ANQGSEA. Trimming took 6 bases from V and 6 from J, leaving 15 bases between them. The CDR3 length is 12 residues. Here the CDR3 reads CSVGQRVGEQYF. As DNA, the CDR3 is TGCAGCGTCGGTCAACGCGTTGGCGAGCAGTACTTC.